This T cell receptor beta chain was identified in a study of blood T cell repertoires in COVID-19. Study context: The United States, Italy and Spain supplied acute and convalescent COVID-19 samples. In each case, the material was cDNA or gDNA derived from T cells, B-cell-depleted T cells, or PBMCs.

The CDR3 contains 14 residues. The germline V gene encodes CDR1 LNHDA and CDR2 SQIVND (reference sequence). The V and J ends lost 5 bases and 6 bases respectively, with 14 bases between them. Under the authors' procedure: Reference gene primer amplification yielded estimated nucleated cell counts. Assay: immunoSEQ multiplex PCR; the TCRdb copy retains only in-frame clones and omits some. D and trimming were read from the DNA, whereas the V and J calls and clone size are those reported in that table. Of roughly 200,000 clones detected, 85% appear once; the ten largest clones hold 4.5% to 5%. This clone was recorded only once.

This sequence was found in a woman aged 80 or older with acute or convalescent COVID-19. Sequencing was done on a sample of peripheral blood. The rearrangement joins TRBV19 to TRBJ1-5; TRBD1 is a possible D gene (5 bases). The CDR3 DNA is TGTGCCAGTAGTTCAACAAGGGGTACTCAGCCCCAGCATTTT. It specifies CASSSTRGTQPQHF.